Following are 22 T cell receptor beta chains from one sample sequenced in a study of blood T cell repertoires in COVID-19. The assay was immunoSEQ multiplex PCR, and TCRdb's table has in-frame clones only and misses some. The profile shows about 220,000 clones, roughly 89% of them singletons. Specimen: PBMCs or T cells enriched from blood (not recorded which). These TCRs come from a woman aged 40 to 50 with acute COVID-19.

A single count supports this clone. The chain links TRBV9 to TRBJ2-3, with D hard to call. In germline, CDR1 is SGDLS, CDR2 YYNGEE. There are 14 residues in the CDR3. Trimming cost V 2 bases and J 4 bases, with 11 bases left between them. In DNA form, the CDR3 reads TGTGCCAGCAGCGTGGGTCGGGTTCCAGATACGCAGTATTTT. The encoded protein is CASSVGRVPDTQYF. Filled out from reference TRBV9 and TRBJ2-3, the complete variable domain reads DSGVTQTPKHLITATGQRVTLRCSPRSGDLSVYWYQQSLDQGLQFLIQYYNGEERAKGNILERFSAQQFPDLHSELNLSSLELGDSALYFCASSVGRVPDTQYFGPGTRLTVL.

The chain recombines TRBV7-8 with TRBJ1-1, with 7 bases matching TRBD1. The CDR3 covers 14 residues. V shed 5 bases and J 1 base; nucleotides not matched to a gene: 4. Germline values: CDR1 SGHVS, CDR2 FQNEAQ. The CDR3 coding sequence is TGTGCCAGCAGCCTAAACAGGGGGAACACTGAAGCTTTCTTT. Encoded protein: CASSLNRGNTEAFF. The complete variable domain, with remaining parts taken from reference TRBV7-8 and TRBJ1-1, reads GAGVSQSPRYKVAKRGQDVALRCDPISGHVSLFWYQQALGQGPEFLTYFQNEAQLDKSGLPSDRFFAERPEGSVSTLKIQRTQQEDSAVYLCASSLNRGNTEAFFGQGTRLTVV.

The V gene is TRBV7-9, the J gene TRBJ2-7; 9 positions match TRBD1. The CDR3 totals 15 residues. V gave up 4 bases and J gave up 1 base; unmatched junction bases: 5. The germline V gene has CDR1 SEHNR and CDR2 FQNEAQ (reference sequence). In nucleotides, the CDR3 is TGTGCCAGCAGCTCAGGACAGGGGCCATCCTACGAGCAGTACGTC. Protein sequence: CASSSGQGPSYEQYV.

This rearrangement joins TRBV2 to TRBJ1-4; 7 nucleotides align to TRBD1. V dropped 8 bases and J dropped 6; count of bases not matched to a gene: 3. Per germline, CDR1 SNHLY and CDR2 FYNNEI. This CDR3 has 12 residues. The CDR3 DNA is TGTGCCAGCGACAGGGAGGATGAAAAACTGTTTTTT. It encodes CASDREDEKLFF.

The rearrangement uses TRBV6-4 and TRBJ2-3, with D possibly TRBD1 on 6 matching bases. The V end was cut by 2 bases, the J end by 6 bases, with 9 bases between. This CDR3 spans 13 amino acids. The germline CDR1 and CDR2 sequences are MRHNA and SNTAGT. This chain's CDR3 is CASSDGGPDTQYF. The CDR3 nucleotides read TGTGCCAGCAGTGACGGGGGCCCCGATACGCAGTATTTT.

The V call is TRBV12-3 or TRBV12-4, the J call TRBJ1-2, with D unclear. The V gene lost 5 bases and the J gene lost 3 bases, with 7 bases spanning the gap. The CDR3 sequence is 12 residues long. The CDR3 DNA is TGTGCCAGCAGTCCCGAGCACTATGGCTACACCTTC. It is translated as CASSPEHYGYTF.

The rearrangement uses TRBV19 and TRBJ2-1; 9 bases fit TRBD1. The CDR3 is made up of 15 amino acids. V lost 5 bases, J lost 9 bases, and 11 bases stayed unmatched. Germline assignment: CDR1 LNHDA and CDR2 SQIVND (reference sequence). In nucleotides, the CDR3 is TGTGCCAGTAGTTTTTGGGGACAGGGTGTAGGTGAGCAGTTCTTC. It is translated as CASSFWGQGVGEQFF.

The CDR3 DNA follows: TGTGCCAGCAGCGCCGGGACAGGGAATATAAAAAACATTCAGTACTTC. It specifies CASSAGTGNIKNIQYF. This chain uses TRBV9 with TRBJ2-4; 9 bases match TRBD1. The V segment lost 3 bases and the J segment 4 bases; nucleotides outside the gene matches: 8. The CDR3 runs 16 residues. Germline V gene sequence: CDR1 SGDLS, CDR2 YYNGEE.

Here the CDR3 DNA reads TGTGCCAGCTCACCTGCCGGGGAGAACACCGGGGAGCTGTTTTTT. This translates into CASSPAGENTGELFF. V and J are TRBV18 and TRBJ2-2, with D perhaps TRBD2 (5 bases). Germline CDR1 and CDR2: KGHSH and LQKENI. Trimming cost V 3 bases and J 1 base, with 9 bases left between them. The CDR3 sequence is 15 residues long.

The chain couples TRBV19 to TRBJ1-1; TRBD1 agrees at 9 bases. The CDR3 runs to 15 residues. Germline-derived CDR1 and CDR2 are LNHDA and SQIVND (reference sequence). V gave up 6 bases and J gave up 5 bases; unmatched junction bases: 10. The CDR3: CASRLRDREETEAFF. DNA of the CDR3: TGTGCCAGTAGGCTCCGGGACAGGGAAGAAACTGAAGCTTTCTTT.

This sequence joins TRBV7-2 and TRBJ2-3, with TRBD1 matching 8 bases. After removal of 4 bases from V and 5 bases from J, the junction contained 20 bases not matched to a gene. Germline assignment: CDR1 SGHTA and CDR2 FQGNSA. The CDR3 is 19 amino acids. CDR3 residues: CASSSDTIVTGVAGDTQYF. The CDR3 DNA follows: TGTGCCAGCAGCTCGGACACAATTGTGACAGGGGTTGCTGGAGATACGCAGTATTTT.

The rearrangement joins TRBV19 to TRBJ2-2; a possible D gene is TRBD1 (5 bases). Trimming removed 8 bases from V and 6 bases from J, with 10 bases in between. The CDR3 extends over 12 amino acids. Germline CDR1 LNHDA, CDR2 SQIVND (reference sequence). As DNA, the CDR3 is TGTGCCAGTGGGGCGGTCGCCGGGGAGCTGTTTTTT. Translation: CASGAVAGELFF.

CDR3 protein: CASSILLGNTIYF. As DNA, the CDR3 is TGTGCCAGTAGTATCCTACTAGGAAACACCATATATTTT. The chain joins TRBV19 to TRBJ1-3; D unclear. In germline, CDR1 is LNHDA, CDR2 SQIVND (reference sequence). Trimming removed 3 bases at V and 4 bases at J, with 7 bases between. This CDR3 spans 13 amino acids. The whole variable domain, remainder taken from reference TRBV19 and TRBJ1-3, is DGGITQSPKYLFRKEGQNVTLSCEQNLNHDAMYWYRQDPGQGLRLIYYSQIVNDFQKGDIAEGYSVSREKKESFPLTVTSAQKNPTAFYLCASSILLGNTIYFGEGSWLTVV.

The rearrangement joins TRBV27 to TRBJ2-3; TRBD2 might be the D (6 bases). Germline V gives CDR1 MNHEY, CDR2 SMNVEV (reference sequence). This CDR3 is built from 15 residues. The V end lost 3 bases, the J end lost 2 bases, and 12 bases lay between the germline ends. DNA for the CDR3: TGTGCCAGCAGTTTGGTGGGGGGACCCACAGATACGCAGTATTTT. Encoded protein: CASSLVGGPTDTQYF.

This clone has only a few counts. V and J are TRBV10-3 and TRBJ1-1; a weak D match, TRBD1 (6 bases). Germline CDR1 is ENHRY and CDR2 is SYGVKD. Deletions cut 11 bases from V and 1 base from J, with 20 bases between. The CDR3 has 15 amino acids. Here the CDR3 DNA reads TGTGCCTCGAGGGCAGGGGAGAGGCGGAACACTGAAGCTTTCTTT. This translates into CASRAGERRNTEAFF.

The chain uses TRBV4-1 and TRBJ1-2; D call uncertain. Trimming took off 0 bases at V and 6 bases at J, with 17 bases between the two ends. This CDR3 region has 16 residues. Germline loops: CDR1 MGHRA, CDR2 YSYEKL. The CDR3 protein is CASSQDLERISNGYTF. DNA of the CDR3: TGCGCCAGCAGCCAAGATCTAGAAAGGATTAGCAATGGCTACACCTTC.

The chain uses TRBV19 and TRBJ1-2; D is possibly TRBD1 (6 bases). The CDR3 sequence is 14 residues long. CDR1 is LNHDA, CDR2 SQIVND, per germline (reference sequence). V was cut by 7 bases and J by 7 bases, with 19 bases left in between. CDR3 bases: TGTGCCAGTAATAACAGGGCCTGGATCGGTGGCTACACCTTC. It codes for CASNNRAWIGGYTF.

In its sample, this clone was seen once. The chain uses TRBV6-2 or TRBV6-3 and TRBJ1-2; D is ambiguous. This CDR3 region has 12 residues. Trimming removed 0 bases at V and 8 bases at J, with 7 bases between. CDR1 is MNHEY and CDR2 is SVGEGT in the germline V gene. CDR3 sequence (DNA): TGTGCCAGCAGTTACTCGAGCCGGGGCTACACCTTC. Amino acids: CASSYSSRGYTF.

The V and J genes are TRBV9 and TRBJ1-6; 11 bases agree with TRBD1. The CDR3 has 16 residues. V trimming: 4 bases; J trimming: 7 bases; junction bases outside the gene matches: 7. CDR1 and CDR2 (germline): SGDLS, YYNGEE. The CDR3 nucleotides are TGTGCCAGCAGCTTCCGGGACAGGGGGAACAATTCACCCCTCCACTTT. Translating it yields CASSFRDRGNNSPLHF.

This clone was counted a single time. CDR3 in amino acids: CASSLLIRQTNTGELFF. As DNA, the CDR3 is TGTGCCAGCAGCTTACTAATTCGGCAGACGAACACCGGGGAGCTGTTTTTT. This chain links TRBV5-6 with TRBJ2-2; D not certain. Trimming removed 2 bases from V and 0 bases from J, with 14 bases in between. The CDR3 consists of 17 residues. Looked up from germline, CDR1 is SGHDT and CDR2 is YYEEEE.

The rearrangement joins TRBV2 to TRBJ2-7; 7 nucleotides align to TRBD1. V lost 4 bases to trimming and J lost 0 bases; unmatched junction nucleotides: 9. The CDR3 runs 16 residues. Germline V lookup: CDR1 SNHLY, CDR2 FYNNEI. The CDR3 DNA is TGTGCCAGCAGTGGATGGGACAGCAGGGGCTCCTACGAGCAGTACGTC. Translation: CASSGWDSRGSYEQYV.

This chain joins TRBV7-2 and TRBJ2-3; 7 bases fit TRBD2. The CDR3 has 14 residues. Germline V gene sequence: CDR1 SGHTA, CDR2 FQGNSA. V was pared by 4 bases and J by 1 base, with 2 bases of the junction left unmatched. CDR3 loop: CASSYLAGTDTQYF. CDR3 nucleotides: TGTGCCAGCAGCTATCTAGCGGGCACAGATACGCAGTATTTT.